This record looks at one T cell receptor (beta chain) sequence and its context. Trimming at V came to 6 bases and at J to 2 bases, leaving 7 bases not matched to a gene. There are 16 residues in the CDR3. A J-beta primer mix and a sample-barcoded 5' primer were used in a second PCR of roughly 6 to 11 cycles. One entry per CDR3 protein, called by TCRdb with MiXCR from the 5' RACE reads. The sample has 1,500,000 or so distinct CDR3 sequences; approximately 43% are singletons. The source of the sample is a study of blood T cells in healthy people across ages. Sequenced sample: blood. This TCR derives from a woman between 18 and 29 years old in good health. This chain connects TRBV12-3 or TRBV12-4 to TRBJ2-3; 11 bases map to TRBD2. CDR3 in amino acids: CASRTPTSGITDTQYF. The CDR3 DNA reads as TGTGCCAGCAGAACTCCGACTAGCGGGATCACAGATACGCAGTATTTT.